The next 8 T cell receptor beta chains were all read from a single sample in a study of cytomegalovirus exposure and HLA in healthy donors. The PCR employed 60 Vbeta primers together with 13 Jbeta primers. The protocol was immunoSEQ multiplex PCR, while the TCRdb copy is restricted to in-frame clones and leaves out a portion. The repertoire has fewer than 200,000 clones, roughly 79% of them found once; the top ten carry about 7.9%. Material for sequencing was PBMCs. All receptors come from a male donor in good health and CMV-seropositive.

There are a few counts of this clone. The CDR3 sequence is CASGFPGRRFPNEQFF. The DNA of the CDR3 is TGTGCTAGTGGTTTTCCAGGGCGAAGGTTTCCCAATGAGCAGTTCTTC. This rearrangement joins TRBV12-5 to TRBJ2-1; D might be TRBD1 (5 bases). This CDR3 spans 16 amino acids. The V and J ends lost 3 bases and 6 bases respectively, with 18 bases between them. CDR1 and CDR2 from the germline V gene are LGHNT and FRNRAP. Using reference TRBV12-5 and TRBJ2-1 for the parts outside the CDR3, the full variable domain is DARVTQTPRHKVTEMGQEVTMRCQPILGHNTVFWYRQTMMQGLELLAYFRNRAPLDDSGMPKDRFSAEMPDATLATLKIQPSEPRDSAVYFCASGFPGRRFPNEQFFGPGTRLTVL.

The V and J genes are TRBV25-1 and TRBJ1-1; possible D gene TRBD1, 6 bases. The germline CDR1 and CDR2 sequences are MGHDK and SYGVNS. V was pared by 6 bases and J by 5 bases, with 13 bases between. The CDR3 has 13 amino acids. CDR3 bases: TGTGCCAGCAGACGGGGGGCTTCAACTGAAGCTTTCTTT. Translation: CASRRGASTEAFF. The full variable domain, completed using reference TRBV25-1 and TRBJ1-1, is EADIYQTPRYLVIGTGKKITLECSQTMGHDKMYWYQQDPGMELHLIHYSYGVNSTEKGDLSSESTVSRIRTEHFPLTLESARPSHTSQYLCASRRGASTEAFFGQGTRLTVV.

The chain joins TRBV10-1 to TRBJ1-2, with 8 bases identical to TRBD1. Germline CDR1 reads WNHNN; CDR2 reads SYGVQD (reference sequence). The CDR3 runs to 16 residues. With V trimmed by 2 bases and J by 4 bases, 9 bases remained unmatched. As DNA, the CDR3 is TGCGCCAGCAGTGAGCGAGAGGACAGGGACCCCTATGGCTACACCTTC. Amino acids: CASSEREDRDPYGYTF.

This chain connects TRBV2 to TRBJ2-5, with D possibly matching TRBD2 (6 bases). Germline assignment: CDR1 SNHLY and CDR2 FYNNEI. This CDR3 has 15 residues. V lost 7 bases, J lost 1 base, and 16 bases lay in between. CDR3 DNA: TGTGCCAGCATATTCGGCGGGGCGCCCCAAGAGACCCAGTACTTC. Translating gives CASIFGGAPQETQYF.

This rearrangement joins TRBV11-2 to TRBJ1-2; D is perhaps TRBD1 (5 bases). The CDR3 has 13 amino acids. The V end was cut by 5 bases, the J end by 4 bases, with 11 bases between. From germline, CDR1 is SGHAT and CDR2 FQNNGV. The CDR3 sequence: CASSPVGGYGYTF. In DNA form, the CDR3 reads TGTGCCAGCAGCCCGGTCGGGGGCTATGGCTACACCTTC.

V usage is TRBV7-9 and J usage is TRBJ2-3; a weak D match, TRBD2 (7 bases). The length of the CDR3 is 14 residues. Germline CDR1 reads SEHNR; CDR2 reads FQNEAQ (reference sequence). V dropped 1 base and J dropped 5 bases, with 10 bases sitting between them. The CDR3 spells CASSLGGGVDTQYF. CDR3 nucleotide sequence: TGTGCCAGCAGCTTAGGAGGGGGGGTAGATACGCAGTATTTT. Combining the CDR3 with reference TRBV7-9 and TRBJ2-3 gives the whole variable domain DTGVSQNPRHKITKRGQNVTFRCDPISEHNRLYWYRQTLGQGPEFLTYFQNEAQLEKSRLLSDRFSAERPKGSFSTLEIQRTEQGDSAMYLCASSLGGGVDTQYFGPGTRLTVL.

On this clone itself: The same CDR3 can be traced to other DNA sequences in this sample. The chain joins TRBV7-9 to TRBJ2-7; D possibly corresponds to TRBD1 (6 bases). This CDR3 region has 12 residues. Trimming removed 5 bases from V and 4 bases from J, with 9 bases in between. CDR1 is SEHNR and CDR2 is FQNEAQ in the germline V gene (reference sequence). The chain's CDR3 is CASSPTGYEQYF. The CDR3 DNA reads TGTGCCAGCAGCCCGACAGGATACGAGCAGTACTTC.

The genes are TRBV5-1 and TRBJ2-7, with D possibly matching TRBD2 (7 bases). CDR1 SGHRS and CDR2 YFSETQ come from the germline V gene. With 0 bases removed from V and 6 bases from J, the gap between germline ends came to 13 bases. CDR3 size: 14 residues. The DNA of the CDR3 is TGCGCCAGCAGCTTGGAGGGGGGGGCGGGCGAGCAGTACTTC. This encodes CASSLEGGAGEQYF.